Following are 16 T cell receptor beta chains from one sample sequenced in a study of shared clonotypes between healthy human individuals. In the naive CD8 group, cells lacked CD45RO and were positively selected for CCR7, so terminally differentiated effector memory CD45RA+ cells were left out. TCRdb's copy holds only in-frame clones and misses some; the assay was immunoSEQ multiplex PCR. The sample lists around 560,000 clones, around 96% occurring once. Sequencing used naive CD8+ T cells sorted from blood. All receptors come from a woman in her thirties in good health.

The gene calls are TRBV7-6 and TRBJ2-7, with TRBD2 matching 7 bases. Unmatched junction bases numbered 14, after V lost 5 bases and J lost 4 bases. Germline CDR1 SGHVS, CDR2 FNYEAQ. The CDR3 covers 16 residues. CDR3 amino acids: CASSATLAPGQYEQYF. In nucleotides, the CDR3 is TGTGCCAGCAGCGCGACACTAGCGCCCGGCCAATACGAGCAGTACTTC.

In DNA, the CDR3 is TGCGCCAGCAGCTCTGACAGAAATGAGCAGTTCTTC. Translating it yields CASSSDRNEQFF. The gene calls are TRBV5-1 and TRBJ2-1, with D possibly being TRBD1 (5 bases). V was shortened by 3 bases and J by 7 bases, with 8 bases between the two germline ends. The germline gives CDR1 SGHRS, CDR2 YFSETQ. The CDR3 loop spans 12 amino acids.

V is TRBV9 and J is TRBJ2-2; D possibly corresponds to TRBD2 (6 bases). Germline lookup yields CDR1 SGDLS and CDR2 YYNGEE. Trimming pared 1 base from V and 0 bases from J, leaving 13 bases between. The CDR3 length is 17 residues. CDR3 sequence (DNA): TGTGCCAGCAGCGTATCCTTTGCGGGACCGAACACCGGGGAGCTGTTTTTT. Encoded protein: CASSVSFAGPNTGELFF.

The V call is TRBV12-5, the J call TRBJ2-3; D unclear. The CDR3 is made up of 11 amino acids. Germline lookup yields CDR1 LGHNT and CDR2 FRNRAP. The V gene lost 5 bases and the J gene lost 7 bases, with 7 bases spanning the gap. CDR3 coding DNA: TGTGCTAGTGGTGACCCCTATACGCAGTATTTT. Encoded protein: CASGDPYTQYF.

This chain joins TRBV7-9 and TRBJ2-1; possibly TRBD1 for D (6 bases). Deletions cut 0 bases from V and 7 bases from J, with 13 bases between. CDR3 length: 15 amino acids. The V gene's germline CDR1 is SEHNR and CDR2 FQNEAQ (reference sequence). CDR3 coding DNA: TGTGCCAGCAGCTTAGCACAGGGTAGGTTTAATGAGCAGTTCTTC. As protein: CASSLAQGRFNEQFF. The full variable domain, rest sourced from reference TRBV7-9 and TRBJ2-1, is DTGVSQNPRHKITKRGQNVTFRCDPISEHNRLYWYRQTLGQGPEFLTYFQNEAQLEKSRLLSDRFSAERPKGSFSTLEIQRTEQGDSAMYLCASSLAQGRFNEQFFGPGTRLTVL.

The rearrangement joins TRBV9 to TRBJ2-7, with TRBD2 matching 13 bases. J gave up 4 bases and V 4 bases, and 8 bases lay outside the gene matches. The CDR3 is made up of 16 amino acids. Germline lookup yields CDR1 SGDLS and CDR2 YYNGEE. CDR3 protein: CASSPPPGLAGYEQYF. For the CDR3, the DNA is TGTGCCAGCAGCCCCCCTCCGGGACTAGCGGGATACGAGCAGTACTTC.

V and J are TRBV28 and TRBJ1-2; TRBD1 is a possible D gene (5 bases). Trimming removed 10 bases at V and 6 bases at J, with 21 bases between. The CDR3 runs to 14 residues. Germline CDR1 is MDHEN and CDR2 is SYDVKM. The CDR3 nucleotides are TGTGCCACTATACCCACAGGACGGACGGATGGCTACACCTTC. It encodes CATIPTGRTDGYTF.

The J gene is TRBJ2-7, the V gene TRBV9; a possible D gene is TRBD2 (5 bases). The CDR3 consists of 14 residues. Germline lookup yields CDR1 SGDLS and CDR2 YYNGEE. V was shortened by 0 bases and J by 2 bases, with 9 bases between the two germline ends. For the CDR3, the DNA is TGTGCCAGCAGCGTAGGAGGGTTTACCTACGAGCAGTACTTC. Its translation: CASSVGGFTYEQYF.

Points on this clone: This same CDR3 is encoded by further DNA sequences in the sample. The rearrangement joins TRBV27 to TRBJ2-7; 8 nucleotides align to TRBD2. The germline CDR1 and CDR2 sequences are MNHEY and SMNVEV (reference sequence). The CDR3 has 13 residues. Trimming took 5 bases from V and 2 from J; bases not matched to a gene: 2. The CDR3 loop is CASSPGLAYEQYF. The CDR3 region has the DNA TGTGCCAGCAGTCCGGGACTAGCCTACGAGCAGTACTTC.

The chain is built from TRBV27 and TRBJ2-2; TRBD1 might be the D (12 bases). V shed 1 base and J shed 7 bases, with 37 bases lying between them. The germline CDR1 and CDR2 sequences are MNHEY and SMNVEV (reference sequence). CDR3 length: 23 residues. Here the CDR3 DNA reads TGTGCCAGCAGTTTATTGATGAGGGACAGGGGGCTCATAGCGGGAGGGCCCGTCGGGGAGCTGTTTTTT. It codes for CASSLLMRDRGLIAGGPVGELFF.

The V call is TRBV5-6, the J call TRBJ2-2; D is uncertain. The germline V and J ends were trimmed by 4 bases and 1 base, with 8 bases remaining between them. The CDR3 runs 14 residues. Germline V gene sequence: CDR1 SGHDT, CDR2 YYEEEE. The CDR3 region is CASSLDQNTGELFF. The CDR3 DNA reads as TGTGCCAGCAGCCTAGACCAGAACACCGGGGAGCTGTTTTTT.

The chain recombines TRBV6-5 with TRBJ1-1; 10 nucleotides align to TRBD1. This CDR3 contains 16 residues. Germline assignment: CDR1 MNHEY and CDR2 SVGAGI. J lost 4 bases, V lost 0 bases, and 5 bases had no gene match. CDR3 amino acids: CASSYSGQGVSTEAFF. The CDR3 region has the DNA TGTGCCAGCAGTTACTCAGGACAGGGGGTCTCCACTGAAGCTTTCTTT.

The CDR3, as DNA: TGCGCCAGCAGCCCAGGGGGACCCCTCAGCAATCAGCCCCAGCATTTT. Its translation: CASSPGGPLSNQPQHF. This chain links TRBV5-1 with TRBJ1-5, with 7 nucleotides matching TRBD1. V lost 4 bases and J lost 1; bases outside the gene matches: 8. The CDR3 covers 16 residues. Germline V gene lookup returns CDR1 SGHRS and CDR2 YFSETQ.

This chain uses TRBV27 with TRBJ1-2, with 7 bases identical to TRBD1. The CDR3 runs to 13 residues. With 5 bases clipped from V and 4 bases from J, the junction kept 4 bases outside the gene matches. Germline assignment: CDR1 MNHEY and CDR2 SMNVEV (reference sequence). CDR3 bases: TGTGCCAGCAGTCCGGGACAGATCTATGGCTACACCTTC. This gives the protein CASSPGQIYGYTF.

This chain links TRBV19 with TRBJ1-5; D call uncertain. Germline assignment: CDR1 LNHDA and CDR2 SQIVND (reference sequence). The V end was cut by 6 bases, the J end by 3 bases, with 12 bases between. CDR3 length equals 14 residues. The CDR3 here is CASSERALNQPQHF. The CDR3 DNA reads as TGTGCCAGTAGCGAGCGGGCCCTCAATCAGCCCCAGCATTTT.

The table lists this clone with a count of one. The rearrangement uses TRBV14 and TRBJ2-3, with TRBD2 matching 8 bases. CDR1 is SGHDN, CDR2 FVKESK, per germline. The CDR3 has 16 residues. Unmatched junction bases numbered 4, after V lost 2 bases and J lost 0 bases. CDR3 nucleotide sequence: TGTGCCAGCAGCCAATGGCGGGAGGTTAGCACAGATACGCAGTATTTT. Translated: CASSQWREVSTDTQYF.